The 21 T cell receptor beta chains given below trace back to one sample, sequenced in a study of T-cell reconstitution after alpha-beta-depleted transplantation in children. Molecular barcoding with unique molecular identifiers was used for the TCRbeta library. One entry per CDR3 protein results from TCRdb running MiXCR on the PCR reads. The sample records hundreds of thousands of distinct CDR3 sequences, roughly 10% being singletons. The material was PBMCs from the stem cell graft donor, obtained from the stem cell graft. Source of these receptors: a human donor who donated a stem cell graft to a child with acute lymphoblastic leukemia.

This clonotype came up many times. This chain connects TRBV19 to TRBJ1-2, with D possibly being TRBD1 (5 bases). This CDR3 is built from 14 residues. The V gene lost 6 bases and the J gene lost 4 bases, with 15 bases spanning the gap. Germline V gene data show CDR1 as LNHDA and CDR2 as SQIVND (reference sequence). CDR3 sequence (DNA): TGTGCCAGTAGAAACTCTGACGGGACCTATGGCTACACCTTC. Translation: CASRNSDGTYGYTF.

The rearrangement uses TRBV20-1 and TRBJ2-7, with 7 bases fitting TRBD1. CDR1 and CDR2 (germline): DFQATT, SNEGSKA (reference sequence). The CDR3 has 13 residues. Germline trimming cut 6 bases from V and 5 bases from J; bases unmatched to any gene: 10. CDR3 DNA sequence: TGCAGTGCCGACGGGACAGCAGGCAACGAGCAGTACTTC. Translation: CSADGTAGNEQYF.

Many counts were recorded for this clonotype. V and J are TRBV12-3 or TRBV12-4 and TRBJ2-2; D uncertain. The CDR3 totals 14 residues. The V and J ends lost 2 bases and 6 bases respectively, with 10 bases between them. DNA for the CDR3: TGTGCCAGCAGTTTATTGAGTAGAGCCGGGGAGCTGTTTTTT. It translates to CASSLLSRAGELFF.

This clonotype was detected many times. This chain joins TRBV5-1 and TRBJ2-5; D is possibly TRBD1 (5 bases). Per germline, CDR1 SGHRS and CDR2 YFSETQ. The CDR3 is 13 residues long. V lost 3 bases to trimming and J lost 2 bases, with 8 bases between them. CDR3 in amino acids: CASSWGVQETQYF. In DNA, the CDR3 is TGCGCCAGCAGCTGGGGCGTGCAAGAGACCCAGTACTTC.

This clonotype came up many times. The CDR3 region has the DNA TGCGCCAGCAGCCAATTCCAGGGAAGAAATCAGCCCCAGCATTTT. Residues: CASSQFQGRNQPQHF. The chain combines TRBV4-1 with TRBJ1-5, with D perhaps TRBD1 (5 bases). Germline loops: CDR1 MGHRA, CDR2 YSYEKL. The length of the CDR3 is 15 residues. With 2 bases removed from V and 4 bases from J, the gap between germline ends came to 12 bases.

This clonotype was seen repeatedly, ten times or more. CDR3 bases: TGTGCCAGCAGCCTAGAACGGAGCTATGGCTACACCTTC. It yields the protein CASSLERSYGYTF. V usage is TRBV6-1 and J usage is TRBJ1-2; D gene uncertain. Germline V gene data show CDR1 as MNHNS and CDR2 as SASEGT. The V end lost 6 bases, the J end lost 4 bases, and 12 bases lay between the germline ends. There are 13 residues in the CDR3.

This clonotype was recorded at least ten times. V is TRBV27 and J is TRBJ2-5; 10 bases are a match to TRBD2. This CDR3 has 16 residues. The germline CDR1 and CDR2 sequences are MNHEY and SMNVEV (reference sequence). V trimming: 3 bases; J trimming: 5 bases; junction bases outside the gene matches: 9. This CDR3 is CASSFLVAGGSETQYF. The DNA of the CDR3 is TGTGCCAGCAGTTTTTTGGTAGCGGGGGGTTCGGAGACCCAGTACTTC.

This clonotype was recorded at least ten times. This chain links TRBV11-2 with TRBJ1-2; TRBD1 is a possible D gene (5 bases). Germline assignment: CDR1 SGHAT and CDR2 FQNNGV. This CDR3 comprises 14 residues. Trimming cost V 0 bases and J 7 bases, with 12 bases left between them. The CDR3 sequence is CASSLDPGYLGYTF. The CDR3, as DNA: TGTGCCAGCAGCTTAGATCCAGGGTATCTTGGCTACACCTTC.

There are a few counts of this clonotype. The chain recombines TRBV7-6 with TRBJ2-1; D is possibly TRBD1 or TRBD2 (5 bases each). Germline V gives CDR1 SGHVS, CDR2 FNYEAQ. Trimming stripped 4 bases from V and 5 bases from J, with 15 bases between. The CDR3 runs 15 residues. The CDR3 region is CASSSRDPTHNEQFF. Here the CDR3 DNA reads TGTGCCAGCAGCTCCCGGGACCCCACCCACAATGAGCAGTTCTTC.

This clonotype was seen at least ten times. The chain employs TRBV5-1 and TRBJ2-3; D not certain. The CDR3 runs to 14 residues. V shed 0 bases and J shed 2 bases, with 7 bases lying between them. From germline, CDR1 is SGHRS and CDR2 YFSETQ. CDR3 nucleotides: TGCGCCAGCAGCTTGGAAAGGGCCACAGATACGCAGTATTTT. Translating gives CASSLERATDTQYF.

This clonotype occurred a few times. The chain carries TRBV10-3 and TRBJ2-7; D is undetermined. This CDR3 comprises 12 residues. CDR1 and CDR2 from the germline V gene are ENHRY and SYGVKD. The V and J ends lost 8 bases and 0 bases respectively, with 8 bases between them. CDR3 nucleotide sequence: TGTGCCATCCAAACGAGCTCCTACGAGCAGTACTTC. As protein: CAIQTSSYEQYF.

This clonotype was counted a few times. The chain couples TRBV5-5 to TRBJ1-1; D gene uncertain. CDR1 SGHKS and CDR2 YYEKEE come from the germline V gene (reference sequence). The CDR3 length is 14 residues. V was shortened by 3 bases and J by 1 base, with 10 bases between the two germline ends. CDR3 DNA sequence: TGTGCCAGCAGCTACCGGGTAAAGAACACTGAAGCTTTCTTT. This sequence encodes CASSYRVKNTEAFF.

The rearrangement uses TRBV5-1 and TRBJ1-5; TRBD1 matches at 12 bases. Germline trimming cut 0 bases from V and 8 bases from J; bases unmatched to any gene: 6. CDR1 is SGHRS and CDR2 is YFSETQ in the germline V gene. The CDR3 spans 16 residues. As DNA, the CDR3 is TGCGCCAGCAGCTTGGGGGGACAGGGGGCGAGGGAGCCCCAGCATTTT. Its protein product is CASSLGGQGAREPQHF.

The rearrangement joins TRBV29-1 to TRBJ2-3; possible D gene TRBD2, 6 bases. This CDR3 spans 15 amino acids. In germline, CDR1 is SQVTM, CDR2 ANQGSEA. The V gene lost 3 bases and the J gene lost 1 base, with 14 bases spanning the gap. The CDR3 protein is CSVERSSAGTDTQYF. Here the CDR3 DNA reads TGCAGCGTTGAGAGATCTAGCGCGGGCACAGATACGCAGTATTTT.

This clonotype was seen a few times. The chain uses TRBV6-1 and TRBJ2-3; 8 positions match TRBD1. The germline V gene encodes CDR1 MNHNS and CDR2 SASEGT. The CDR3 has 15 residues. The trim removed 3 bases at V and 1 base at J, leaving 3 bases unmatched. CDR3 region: CASSEGQERTDTQYF. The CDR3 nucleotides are TGTGCCAGCAGTGAGGGACAGGAACGCACAGATACGCAGTATTTT.

The CDR3 DNA sequence: TGCAGTGCTACGGGGGGGACTGGGGCCAACGTCCTGACTTTC. Protein sequence: CSATGGTGANVLTF. This rearrangement joins TRBV20-1 to TRBJ2-6; 8 bases map to TRBD2. CDR3 length equals 14 residues. Germline V CDR1 and CDR2: DFQATT, SNEGSKA (reference sequence). V lost 4 bases to trimming and J lost 2 bases; unmatched junction nucleotides: 1.

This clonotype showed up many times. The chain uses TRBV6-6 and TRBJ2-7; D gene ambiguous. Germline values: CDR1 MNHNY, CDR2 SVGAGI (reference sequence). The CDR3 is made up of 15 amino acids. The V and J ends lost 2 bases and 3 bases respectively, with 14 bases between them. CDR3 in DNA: TGTGCCAGCAGTTACCTTCAGGTGAAAGACTACGAGCAGTACTTC. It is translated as CASSYLQVKDYEQYF.

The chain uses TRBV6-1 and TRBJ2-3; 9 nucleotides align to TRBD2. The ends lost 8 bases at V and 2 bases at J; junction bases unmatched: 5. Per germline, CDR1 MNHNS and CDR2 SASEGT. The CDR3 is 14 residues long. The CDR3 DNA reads TGTGCCAGCCAAGCGGGGGGCCACACAGATACGCAGTATTTT. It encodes CASQAGGHTDTQYF.

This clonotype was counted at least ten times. CDR3 bases: TGCAGTGCTTCCCGCTCGGGGACGGGTAATTCACCCCTCCACTTT. This translates into CSASRSGTGNSPLHF. The J gene is TRBJ1-6, the V gene TRBV20-1, with D possibly being TRBD1 (5 bases). Trimming stripped 5 bases from V and 6 bases from J, with 17 bases between. This CDR3 has 15 residues. Germline-derived CDR1 and CDR2 are DFQATT and SNEGSKA (reference sequence).

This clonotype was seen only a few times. This CDR3 is CSAPRQGKVTDTQYF. In nucleotides, the CDR3 is TGCAGTGCGCCACGTCAAGGGAAGGTCACAGATACGCAGTATTTT. The chain recombines TRBV20-1 with TRBJ2-3; D unresolved. CDR1 is DFQATT and CDR2 is SNEGSKA in the germline V gene (reference sequence). The V and J ends lost 6 bases and 2 bases respectively, with 18 bases between them. The CDR3 runs 15 residues.

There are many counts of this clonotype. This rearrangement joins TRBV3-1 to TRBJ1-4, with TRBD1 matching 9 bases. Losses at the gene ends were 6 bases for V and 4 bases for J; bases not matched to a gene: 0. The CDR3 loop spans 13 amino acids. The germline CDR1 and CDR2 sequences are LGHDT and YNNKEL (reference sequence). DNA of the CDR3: TGTGCCAGCAGGGGACAGGGTAATGAAAAACTGTTTTTT. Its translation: CASRGQGNEKLFF.